This T cell receptor beta chain was identified during a study of blood T cells in healthy people across ages. A J-beta primer mix and a sample-barcoded 5' primer were used in a second PCR of roughly 6 to 11 cycles. TCRdb re-derived calls from the 5' RACE reads in MiXCR, one entry per CDR3 protein. The data hold some 730,000 distinct CDR3 sequences, with 20% to 25% observed a single time. What was sequenced was blood. This TCR was sampled from a man aged 65 to 79 in good health.

The CDR3 sequence: CSATQGANSPLHF. The CDR3 DNA follows: TGCAGTGCTACACAGGGGGCTAATTCACCCCTCCACTTT. The chain has TRBV20-1 and TRBJ1-6, with 9 bases that match TRBD1. The CDR3 has 13 amino acids. Germline CDR1 and CDR2: DFQATT and SNEGSKA (reference sequence). Trimming cost V 4 bases and J 6 bases; bases outside gene matches: 1.